This entry concerns a single TCR beta chain. Its antigen is not known. The data originate from a study of cytomegalovirus exposure and HLA in healthy donors. About the study: As released early, the data held roughly 85 million unique TCRs from HLA-typed donors. Findings and caveats of the study: Segments of the TCR beta V type were, in most cases, productive about 87% or about 30% of the time in an earlier analysis. HLA-A and HLA-B allele assignments for most subjects were reportedly predicted accurately using TCR beta sequences.

The PCR was carried out with 60 Vbeta primers and 13 Jbeta primers. Assay: immunoSEQ multiplex PCR; the TCRdb copy retains only in-frame clones and omits some. Of tens of thousands of clones listed, roughly 86% are singletons. The receptor was isolated from a young woman in good health and CMV-seropositive. The sequenced sample consisted of PBMCs.

The CDR3 nucleotides are TGTGCCACCAGCAGAGAGAGGACTAGGCCCCACGAGCAGTACTTC. This codes for CATSRERTRPHEQYF. This chain joins TRBV15 and TRBJ2-7; the match to TRBD2 covers 7 bases. V shed 0 bases and J 5 bases; nucleotides not matched to a gene: 7. The CDR3 consists of 15 residues. Germline CDR1 and CDR2: LNHNV and YYDKDF (reference sequence).